This T cell receptor beta chain was identified in a study of metastatic and nonmetastatic thyroid tumors. Overall study context: Repertoire comparisons spanned blood and tumor or nodule tissue from malignant and benign thyroid patients. Study-level points and caveats: TCR beta diversity was reportedly significantly higher in malignant thyroid tumors than benign nodules, in blood and tumor.

The CDR3 runs 15 residues. V lost 4 bases, J lost 3 bases, and 12 bases lay in between. CDR1 and CDR2 from the germline V gene are SGHAT and FQNNGV. Many counts were recorded for this clone. Its antigen is unidentified. Under the authors' procedure: CDR3 was compared across clinicopathological groups, and the resulting differences were used to build a distant-metastasis classifier for papillary thyroid cancer. Via MiXCR, TCRdb re-called the PCR reads. It is TCRdb's table, rather than the study itself, that gives the V and J calls and clone size. The data show around 37,000 clones, 20% seen once. Treatment of any kind had been given to no patient before thyroid surgery.

This clonotype was sampled from a female donor with papillary thyroid cancer or a benign thyroid nodule (not recorded which). Some clones in this sample may be carry-over from other donors' samples. V usage is TRBV11-2 and J usage is TRBJ2-2; perhaps TRBD2 as D (6 bases). The sample consisted of blood. The CDR3 DNA sequence: TGTGCCAGCAGCTCAGTAGGAGGGCACACCGGGGAGCTGTTTTTT. Its protein is CASSSVGGHTGELFF. Based on the CDR3 plus reference TRBV11-2 and TRBJ2-2, the full variable domain is EAGVAQSPRYKIIEKRQSVAFWCNPISGHATLYWYQQILGQGPKLLIQFQNNGVVDDSQLPKDRFSAERLKGVDSTLKIQPAKLEDSAVYLCASSSVGGHTGELFFGEGSRLTVL.